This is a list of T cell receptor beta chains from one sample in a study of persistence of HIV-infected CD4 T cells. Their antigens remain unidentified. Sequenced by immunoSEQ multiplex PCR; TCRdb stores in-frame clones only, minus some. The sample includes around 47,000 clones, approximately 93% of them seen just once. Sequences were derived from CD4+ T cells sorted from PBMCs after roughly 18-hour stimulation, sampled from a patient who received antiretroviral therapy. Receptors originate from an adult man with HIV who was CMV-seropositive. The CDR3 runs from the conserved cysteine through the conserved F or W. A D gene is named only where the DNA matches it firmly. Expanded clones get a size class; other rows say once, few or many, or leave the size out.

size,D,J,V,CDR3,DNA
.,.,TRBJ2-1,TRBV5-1,CASSFEEGSYNEQFF,TGCGCCAGCAGCTTCGAGGAGGGCTCCTACAATGAGCAGTTCTTC
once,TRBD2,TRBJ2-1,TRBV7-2,CASSSLAGGPLRYNEQFF,TGTGCCAGCAGCTCACTAGCGGGGGGGCCGTTAAGGTACAATGAGCAGTTCTTC
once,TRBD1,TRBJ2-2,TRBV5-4,CASSLGQGLAGELFF,TGTGCCAGCAGCTTGGGACAGGGGTTAGCCGGGGAGCTGTTTTTT
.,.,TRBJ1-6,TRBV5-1,CASSLDAVSPLHF,TGCGCCAGCAGCTTGGACGCGGTATCACCCCTCCACTTT
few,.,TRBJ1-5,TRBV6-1,CASSEDGGNQPQHF,TGTGCCAGCAGTGAAGACGGGGGGAATCAGCCCCAGCATTTT
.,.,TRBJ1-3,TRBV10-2,CASHRDSGNTIYF,TGCGCCAGCCACAGGGACTCTGGAAACACCATATATTTT
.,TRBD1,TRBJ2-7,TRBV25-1,CASSETGGYEQYF,TGTGCCAGCAGCGAGACAGGGGGCTACGAGCAGTACTTC
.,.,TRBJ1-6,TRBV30,CAWGDSMNSPLHF,TGTGCCTGGGGGGACTCCATGAATTCACCCCTCCACTTT
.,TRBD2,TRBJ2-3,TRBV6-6,CASLAGTSADTQYF,TGTGCCAGCTTAGCCGGGACTAGCGCAGATACGCAGTATTTT
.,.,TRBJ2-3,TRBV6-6,CASSYQVSSTDTQYF,TGTGCCAGCAGTTATCAGGTCTCGAGCACAGATACGCAGTATTTT
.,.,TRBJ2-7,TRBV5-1,CASSLLPFYEQYF,TGCGCCAGCAGCTTGTTGCCGTTCTACGAGCAGTACTTC
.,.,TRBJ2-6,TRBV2,CASSDKRTSGANVLTF,TGTGCCAGCAGTGATAAAAGGACCTCTGGGGCCAACGTCCTGACTTTC
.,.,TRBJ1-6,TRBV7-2,CASSLVGQVVNSPLHF,TGTGCCAGCAGCTTAGTAGGGCAGGTTGTTAATTCACCCCTCCACTTT
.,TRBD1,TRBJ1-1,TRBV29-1,CSGTGSMNTEAFF,TGCAGCGGGACAGGGTCCATGAACACTGAAGCTTTCTTT
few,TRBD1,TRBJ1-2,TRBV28,CANPETGPYGYTF,TGTGCCAACCCTGAGACAGGGCCCTATGGCTACACCTTC
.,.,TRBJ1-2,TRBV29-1,CSALVVGRSNYGYTF,TGCAGCGCCCTAGTTGTAGGGCGTTCTAACTATGGCTACACCTTC
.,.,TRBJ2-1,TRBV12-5,CASGFAGEQFF,TGTGCTAGTGGTTTCGCGGGCGAGCAGTTCTTC
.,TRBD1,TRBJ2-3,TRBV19,CASIPNRGSDTQYF,TGTGCCAGTATCCCGAACAGGGGTTCAGATACGCAGTATTTT
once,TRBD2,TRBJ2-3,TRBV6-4,CASRAGLAGDTQYF,TGTGCCAGCAGAGCGGGACTAGCGGGGGATACGCAGTATTTT
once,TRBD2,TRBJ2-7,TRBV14,CASSHDTSGGSHEQYF,TGTGCCAGCAGCCATGATACTAGCGGGGGCTCCCACGAGCAGTACTTC
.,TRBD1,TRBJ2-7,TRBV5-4,CASSSGQGTHRRSSYEQYF,TGTGCCAGCAGCTCGGGACAGGGGACACACCGTAGGAGCTCCTACGAGCAGTACTTC
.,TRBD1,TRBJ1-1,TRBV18,CASSPDRGRTEAFF,TGTGCCAGCTCGCCGGACAGGGGGAGGACTGAAGCTTTCTTT
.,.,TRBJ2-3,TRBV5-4,CASSPRLADTQYF,TGTGCCAGCAGCCCCCGACTCGCAGATACGCAGTATTTT
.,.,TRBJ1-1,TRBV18,CASSQSRTNTEAFF,TGTGCCAGCTCGCAGTCCAGGACGAACACTGAAGCTTTCTTT
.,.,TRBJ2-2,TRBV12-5,CASGSGKGREGGELFF,TGTGCTAGTGGTTCGGGCAAGGGACGAGAGGGCGGGGAGCTGTTTTTT
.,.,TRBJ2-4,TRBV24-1,CATQGAGRFKNIQYF,TGTGCCACCCAAGGGGCAGGGAGGTTCAAAAACATTCAGTACTTC
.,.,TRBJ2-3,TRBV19,CASSRPRGGTDTQYF,TGTGCCAGTAGTAGGCCCAGGGGCGGCACAGATACGCAGTATTTT
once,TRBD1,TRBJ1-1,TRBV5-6,CASSPRDRPLFEAFF,TGTGCCAGCAGTCCCCGGGACAGGCCTTTGTTTGAAGCTTTCTTT
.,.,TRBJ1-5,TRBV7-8,CASSSRRTDYQPQHF,TGTGCCAGCAGCTCTAGGAGGACGGATTATCAGCCCCAGCATTTT
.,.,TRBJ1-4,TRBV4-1,CASSLGLGGYEKLFF,TGCGCCAGCAGCCTAGGACTCGGGGGTTATGAAAAACTGTTTTTT
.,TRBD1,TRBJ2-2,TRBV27,CASSPRQGGDTGELFF,TGTGCCAGCAGTCCCCGACAGGGGGGGGACACCGGGGAGCTGTTTTTT
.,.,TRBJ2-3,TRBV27,CASSWSGPDTQYF,TGTGCCAGCAGTTGGTCCGGACCAGATACGCAGTATTTT
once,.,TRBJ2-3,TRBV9,CASSLLGTDTQYF,TGTGCCAGCAGCCTCCTGGGCACAGATACGCAGTATTTT
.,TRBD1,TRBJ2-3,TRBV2,CASRVGQGVDTQYF,TGTGCCAGCAGGGTTGGACAGGGGGTAGATACGCAGTATTTT
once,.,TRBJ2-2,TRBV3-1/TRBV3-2,CASSPLITGELFF,TGTGCCAGCAGCCCTCTTATTACCGGGGAGCTGTTTTTT
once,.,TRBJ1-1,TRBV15,CATSSIEWGGATEAFF,TGTGCCACCAGCAGCATAGAGTGGGGGGGCGCGACTGAAGCTTTCTTT
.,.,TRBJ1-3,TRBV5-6,CASSLDVSRTAGKTIYF,TGTGCCAGCAGCTTGGATGTTTCGCGGACAGCTGGAAAGACCATATATTTT
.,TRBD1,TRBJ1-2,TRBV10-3,CAISAGEGAYGYTF,TGTGCCATCAGCGCTGGGGAGGGGGCCTATGGCTACACCTTC
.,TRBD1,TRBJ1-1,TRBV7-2,CASSPRTGLNTEAFF,TGTGCCAGCAGCCCCCGGACAGGGCTGAACACTGAAGCTTTCTTT
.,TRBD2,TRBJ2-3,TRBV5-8,CASSLAGGADPTDTQYF,TGTGCCAGCAGCTTAGCGGGGGGGGCAGACCCCACAGATACGCAGTATTTT
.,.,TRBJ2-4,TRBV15,CATSTPGAGRNIQYF,TGTGCCACCAGCACCCCCGGGGCAGGGAGAAACATTCAGTACTTC
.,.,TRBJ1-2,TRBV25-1,CASSELSGVRGLGYTF,TGTGCCAGCAGTGAGTTATCAGGGGTTCGAGGTCTTGGCTACACCTTC
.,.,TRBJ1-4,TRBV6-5,CASSYGPATNEKLFF,TGTGCCAGCAGTTACGGACCCGCAACTAATGAAAAACTGTTTTTT
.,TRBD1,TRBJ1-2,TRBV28,CASSLSGGAGYTF,TGTGCCAGCAGTTTATCAGGGGGCGCAGGCTACACCTTC
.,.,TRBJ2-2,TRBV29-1,CSTNRAGELFF,TGCAGCACTAATAGGGCCGGGGAGCTGTTTTTT
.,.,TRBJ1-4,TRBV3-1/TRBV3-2,CASSQGLANEKLFF,TGTGCCAGCAGCCAAGGGTTGGCTAATGAAAAACTGTTTTTT
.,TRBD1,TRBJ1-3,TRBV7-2,CASSLGLGGGRNTIYF,TGTGCCAGCAGCTTAGGGCTAGGGGGCGGGAGAAACACCATATATTTT
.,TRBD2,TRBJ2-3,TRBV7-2,CASSLVGGGLADTQYF,TGTGCCAGCAGCTTAGTGGGCGGGGGTCTTGCAGATACGCAGTATTTT
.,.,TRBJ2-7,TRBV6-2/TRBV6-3,CASSLLKGYPSYEQYF,TGTGCCAGCAGTTTGCTTAAGGGGTACCCCTCCTACGAGCAGTACTTC
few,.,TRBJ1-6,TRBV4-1,CASSRQPNEALHF,TGCGCCAGCAGCCGACAGCCCAATGAGGCCCTCCACTTT
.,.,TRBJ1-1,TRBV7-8,CASSLGRANTEAFF,TGTGCCAGCAGCTTAGGGCGGGCGAACACTGAAGCTTTCTTT
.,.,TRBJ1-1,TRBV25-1,CASSVRVGEAFF,TGTGCCAGCAGTGTAAGAGTCGGAGAAGCTTTCTTT
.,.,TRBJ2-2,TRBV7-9,CASSWEKGTANTGELFF,TGTGCCAGCAGCTGGGAGAAGGGAACCGCGAACACCGGGGAGCTGTTTTTT